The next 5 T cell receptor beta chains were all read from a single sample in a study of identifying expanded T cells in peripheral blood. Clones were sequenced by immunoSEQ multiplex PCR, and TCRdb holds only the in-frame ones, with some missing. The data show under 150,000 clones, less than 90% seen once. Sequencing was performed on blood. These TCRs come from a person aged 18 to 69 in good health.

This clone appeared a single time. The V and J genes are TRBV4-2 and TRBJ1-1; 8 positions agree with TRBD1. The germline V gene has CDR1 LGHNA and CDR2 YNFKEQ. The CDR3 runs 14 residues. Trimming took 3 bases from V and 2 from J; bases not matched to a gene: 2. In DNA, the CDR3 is TGTGCCAGCAGCCAGGGACAGGCCAACACTGAAGCTTTCTTT. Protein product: CASSQGQANTEAFF.

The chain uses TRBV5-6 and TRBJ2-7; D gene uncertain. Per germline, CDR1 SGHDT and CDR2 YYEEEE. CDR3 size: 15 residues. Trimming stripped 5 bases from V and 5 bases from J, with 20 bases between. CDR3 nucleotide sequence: TGTGCCAGCAGTGATGGACGGCTCGCGGTAAACGAGCAGTACTTC. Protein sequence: CASSDGRLAVNEQYF.

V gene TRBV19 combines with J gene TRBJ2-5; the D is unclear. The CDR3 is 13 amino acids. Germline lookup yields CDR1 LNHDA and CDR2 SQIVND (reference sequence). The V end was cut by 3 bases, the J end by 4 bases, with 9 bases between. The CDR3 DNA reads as TGTGCCAGTAGTATTCCCATGGGAGAGACCCAGTACTTC. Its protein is CASSIPMGETQYF.

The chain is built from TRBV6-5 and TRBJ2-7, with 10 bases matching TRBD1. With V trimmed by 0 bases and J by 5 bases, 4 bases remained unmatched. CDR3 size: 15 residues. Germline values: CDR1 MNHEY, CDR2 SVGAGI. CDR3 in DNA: TGTGCCAGCAGTTACTCCGGACAGGGGGGCAACGAGCAGTACTTC. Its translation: CASSYSGQGGNEQYF.

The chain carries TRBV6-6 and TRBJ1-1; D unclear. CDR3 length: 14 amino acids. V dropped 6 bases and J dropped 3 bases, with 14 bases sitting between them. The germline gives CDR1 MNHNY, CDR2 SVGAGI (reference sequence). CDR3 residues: CASSKDGSYTEAFF. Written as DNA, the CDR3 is TGTGCCAGCAGCAAGGACGGAAGTTACACTGAAGCTTTCTTT.